These T cell receptor beta chains were read from a single sample in a study of cytomegalovirus exposure and HLA in healthy donors. Clones were read by immunoSEQ multiplex PCR, and TCRdb kept only the in-frame ones, dropping some. The data show about 38,000 clones, with 75% to 90% seen just once and 11% held by the top ten. Source material: PBMCs. Source of these receptors: a woman aged 40 to 55 in good health and CMV-seropositive. CDR3s include the opening cysteine and the closing phenylalanine or tryptophan. The D gene is left open where the match is weak. Size is stated for part of the rows, as once, few or many counts, or as a class when the clone is expanded.

CASSIDGPTNEKLFF	TGTGCCAGTAGTATCGATGGCCCAACTAATGAAAAACTGTTTTTT	NA	TRBJ1-4	once	TRBV19
CASSQALEGANGYTF	TGCGCCAGCAGTCAAGCATTGGAGGGGGCAAATGGCTACACCTTC	TRBD1	TRBJ1-2	NA	TRBV5-1
CSVVGADTQYF	TGCAGTGTGGTAGGGGCGGATACGCAGTATTTT	NA	TRBJ2-3	NA	TRBV20-1
CASSSPGTGLRGGYTF	TGTGCCAGCAGCTCCCCCGGGACAGGGTTGAGGGGTGGCTACACCTTC	TRBD1	TRBJ1-2	NA	TRBV7-9
CASSQDTSSYEQYF	TGCGCCAGCAGCCAAGATACGAGCTCCTACGAGCAGTACTTC	NA	TRBJ2-7	NA	TRBV4-3
CASRPEANYGYTF	TGTGCCAGCAGACCAGAAGCTAACTATGGCTACACCTTC	NA	TRBJ1-2	NA	TRBV6-1
CASSPWTEPNTEAFF	TGTGCCAGCAGCCCTTGGACAGAACCTAACACTGAAGCTTTCTTT	NA	TRBJ1-1	NA	TRBV7-9
CASSLGPGNAYEQYF	TGTGCCAGCAGCCTAGGGCCGGGGAATGCCTACGAGCAGTACTTC	NA	TRBJ2-7	NA	TRBV11-2
CASSLTSGVQDTQYF	TGTGCCAGCAGCTTGACTAGCGGGGTCCAAGATACGCAGTATTTT	TRBD2	TRBJ2-3	few	TRBV5-4
CASSEGQTGPGGYTF	TGTGCCAGCAGCGAGGGGCAGACAGGTCCTGGGGGCTACACCTTC	NA	TRBJ1-2	NA	TRBV27
CASSIETRYGYTF	TGTGCCAGTAGTATAGAAACTCGCTATGGCTACACCTTC	NA	TRBJ1-2	NA	TRBV19